These T cell receptor beta chains were read from a single sample in a study of resident and recirculating memory T cells in vitiligo. Repertoires were generated with immunoSEQ multiplex PCR, while TCRdb's copy carries only in-frame clones and drops some. The data contain about 42,000 clones, about nine tenths of them singletons. The sequenced sample consisted of blood. All receptors come from a male donor with vitiligo. Each CDR3 is given with its conserved first and last residue. Each record gives: CDR3 protein, J gene, clone size, D gene, V gene. A D gene is named only where the DNA matches it firmly. Clone size is given for some rows only: seen once, a few or many times, or a class if the clone is expanded.

CASSQRQGTYMNTEAFF	TRBJ1-1	-	TRBD1	TRBV7-2
CASREGRYEQYF	TRBJ2-7	-	-	TRBV5-1
CASSERADRNGYTF	TRBJ1-2	-	-	TRBV6-1
CASSQTRSTEAFF	TRBJ1-1	-	-	TRBV6-6
CASSFSRNTEAFF	TRBJ1-1	-	-	TRBV7-3
CAWSVGWGGSSYNEQFF	TRBJ2-1	-	TRBD2	TRBV30
CAITAAGSNYGYTF	TRBJ1-2	-	-	TRBV10-3
CASSFRASRYQETQYF	TRBJ2-5	-	-	TRBV11-1
CASSFGAISTEAFF	TRBJ1-1	-	-	TRBV5-6
CASSGRRTGTQPQHF	TRBJ1-5	-	TRBD1	TRBV2
CASSPQRSMNTEAFF	TRBJ1-1	once	-	TRBV18
CASSQTPGQGPDGYTF	TRBJ1-2	-	TRBD1	TRBV4-1
CASSLGASTAGTGELFF	TRBJ2-2	-	-	TRBV5-4
CASSSSGAYEQYF	TRBJ2-7	-	-	TRBV7-2
CASNGQEFYGYTF	TRBJ1-2	-	TRBD1	TRBV6-1
CASRVLQNSYNEQFF	TRBJ2-1	-	-	TRBV5-1
CASSELAGALYNEQFF	TRBJ2-1	-	-	TRBV6-1
CSVPARGSHYGYTF	TRBJ1-2	-	-	TRBV29-1
CASSVGQGWDAGELFF	TRBJ2-2	once	-	TRBV9
CASGIRQGVYGYTF	TRBJ1-2	few	-	TRBV12-5
CAISDSGGLGDTQYF	TRBJ2-3	-	TRBD2	TRBV10-3
CASSEGPFSGNTIYF	TRBJ1-3	-	-	TRBV2
CSGGGRRDEQYF	TRBJ2-7	-	TRBD2	TRBV6-1
CASSLGQGLINEQYF	TRBJ2-7	-	TRBD1	TRBV7-9
CASTLDRGSSYEQYF	TRBJ2-7	-	TRBD1	TRBV5-4
CASSLAGASYEQYF	TRBJ2-7	-	-	TRBV5-5
CASSSTRGSGGPVTDTQYF	TRBJ2-3	-	TRBD2	TRBV7-2